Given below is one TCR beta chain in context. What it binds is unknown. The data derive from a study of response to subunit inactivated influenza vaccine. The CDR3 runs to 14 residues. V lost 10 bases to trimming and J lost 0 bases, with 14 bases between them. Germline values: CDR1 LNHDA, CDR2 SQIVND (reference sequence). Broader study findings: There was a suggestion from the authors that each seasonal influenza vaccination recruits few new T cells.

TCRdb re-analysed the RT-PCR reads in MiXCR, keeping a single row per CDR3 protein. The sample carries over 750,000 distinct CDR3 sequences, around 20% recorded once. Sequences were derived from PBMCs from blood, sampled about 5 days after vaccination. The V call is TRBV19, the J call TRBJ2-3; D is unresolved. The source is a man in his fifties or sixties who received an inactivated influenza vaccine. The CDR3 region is CATSPGPSTDTQYF. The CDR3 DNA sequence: TGTGCCACCAGCCCCGGACCCAGCACAGATACGCAGTATTTT. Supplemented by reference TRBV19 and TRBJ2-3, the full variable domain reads DGGITQSPKYLFRKEGQNVTLSCEQNLNHDAMYWYRQDPGQGLRLIYYSQIVNDFQKGDIAEGYSVSREKKESFPLTVTSAQKNPTAFYLCATSPGPSTDTQYFGPGTRLTVL.